This T cell receptor (beta chain) was captured by sequencing in a study of neurological immune-mediated disorders. The germline V gene has CDR1 SGHRS and CDR2 YFSETQ. The CDR3 extends over 15 amino acids. The germline V and J ends were trimmed by 0 bases and 2 bases, with 6 bases remaining between them. The study, taken as a whole, reports: In HTLV-1-associated myelopathy, TCR clonal expansion was greatest, and in multiple sclerosis it was least, below healthy controls. Expanded clones shared no CDR3 amino acid sequences across subjects, suggesting private repertoires in all groups.

The cDNA came from 5'RACE with 10-nucleotide random UMIs. TCRdb independently ran MiXCR on the 5' RACE reads; one entry per CDR3 protein. The profile shows 70,000 to 95,000 distinct CDR3 sequences, approximately 13% of them singletons. The sample's time point: longitudinal time-point 2. 2 million unsorted PBMCs were stored in RNAlater at -80 °C before RNA extraction. There are a few counts of this clonotype. The antigen is unknown. This TCR was sampled from a female donor with HTLV-1-associated myelopathy (HAM/TSP). This chain joins TRBV5-1 and TRBJ2-6, with no clear D. Sequencing was done on a sample of PBMCs. For the CDR3, the DNA is TGCGCCAGCAGCTTGGAGGCCCCTGGGGCCAACGTCCTGACTTTC. It translates to CASSLEAPGANVLTF.